This T cell receptor beta chain was documented in a study of CD8 T cells in Susac syndrome. Study observations and caveats: The relatively small number of individuals in the TCR sequencing and HLA analysis was acknowledged by the study.

The control participants were healthy donors, and these controls were matched with respect to both age and sex. TEMRA cells were enriched by FACS, while CD8+ and CD4+ T cells were obtained through a negative isolation that was performed magnetically. Random hexamers were used to reverse transcribe an amount of roughly 0.5 to 1 ug RNA. An immunoSEQ multiplex PCR amplified TCR beta CDR3 over 54 Vbeta and 13 Jbeta. TCRdb reprocessed the immunoSEQ multiplex PCR reads via MiXCR and lists one record per CDR3 protein. The table includes 150,000 to 200,000 distinct CDR3 sequences, about 93% detected once. Turning to this clonotype: As yet, its antigen is unknown.

Looked up from germline, CDR1 is SQVTM and CDR2 is ANQGSEA. Trimming pared 4 bases from V and 8 bases from J, leaving 11 bases between. The CDR3 covers 12 residues. Sequencing was carried out using CD4+ T cells from PBMCs. This TCR was recovered from a human donor in good health. The V gene is TRBV29-1, the J gene TRBJ1-4; D possibly corresponds to TRBD1 (6 bases). The CDR3 protein is CSVGPGGEKLFF. CDR3 sequence (DNA): TGCAGCGTTGGGCCGGGGGGCGAAAAACTGTTTTTT.